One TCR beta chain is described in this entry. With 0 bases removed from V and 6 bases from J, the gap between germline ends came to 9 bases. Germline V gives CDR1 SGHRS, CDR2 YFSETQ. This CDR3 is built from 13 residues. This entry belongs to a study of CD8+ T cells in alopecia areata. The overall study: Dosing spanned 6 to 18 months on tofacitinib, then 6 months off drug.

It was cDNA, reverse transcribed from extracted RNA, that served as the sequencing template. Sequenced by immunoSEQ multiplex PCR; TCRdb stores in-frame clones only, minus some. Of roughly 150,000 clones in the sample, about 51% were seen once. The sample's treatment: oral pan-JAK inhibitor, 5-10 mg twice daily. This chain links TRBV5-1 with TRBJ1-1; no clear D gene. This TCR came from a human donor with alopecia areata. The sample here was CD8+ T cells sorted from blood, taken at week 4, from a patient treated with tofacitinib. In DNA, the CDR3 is TGCGCCAGCAGCTTGGAAGGTTCCCCTGAAGCTTTCTTT. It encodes CASSLEGSPEAFF.